These 8 T cell receptor beta chains came from one sample sequenced in a study of blood T cell repertoires in COVID-19. Method: immunoSEQ multiplex PCR; TCRdb's copy keeps in-frame clones and lacks some. The table has about 50,000 clones, 86% seen once. Material for sequencing was peripheral blood. These receptors originate from a man of 80 years or more with active COVID-19.

This clone was recorded a few times. The gene calls are TRBV2 and TRBJ2-2; no definite D call. CDR3 length equals 14 residues. V was cut by 7 bases and J by 0 bases, with 9 bases left in between. From germline, CDR1 is SNHLY and CDR2 FYNNEI. CDR3 loop: CASISQPNTGELFF. The CDR3, as DNA: TGTGCCAGCATTAGCCAGCCGAACACCGGGGAGCTGTTTTTT.

V and J are TRBV7-9 and TRBJ2-5, with 15 bases matching TRBD2. Germline assignment: CDR1 SEHNR and CDR2 FQNEAQ (reference sequence). The length of the CDR3 is 16 residues. V was pared by 5 bases and J by 5 bases, with 6 bases of the junction left unmatched. CDR3 nucleotides: TGTGCCAGCAGCCAGGGACTAGCGGGAGGTTCTGAGACCCAGTACTTC. Translating it yields CASSQGLAGGSETQYF.

This clone has at least ten counts. V usage is TRBV14 and J usage is TRBJ2-1; 11 bases match TRBD2. This CDR3 is built from 16 residues. The germline V gene has CDR1 SGHDN and CDR2 FVKESK. The ends lost 2 bases at V and 4 bases at J; junction bases unmatched: 4. The CDR3 loop reads CASSQPGTSGYNEQFF. CDR3 in DNA: TGTGCCAGCAGCCAACCCGGGACTAGCGGATACAATGAGCAGTTCTTC.

J is TRBJ2-2 and V is TRBV6-5, with D possibly TRBD2 on 5 matching bases. In germline, CDR1 is MNHEY, CDR2 SVGAGI. Trimming pared 7 bases from V and 1 base from J, leaving 10 bases between. The CDR3 length is 14 residues. The CDR3 loop is CASTPGRNTGELFF. CDR3 DNA sequence: TGTGCCAGCACTCCGGGGAGGAACACCGGGGAGCTGTTTTTT.

The chain is built from TRBV10-1 and TRBJ2-7, with D unclear. The CDR3 consists of 14 residues. Germline assignment: CDR1 WNHNN and CDR2 SYGVQD (reference sequence). Trimming left V 5 bases short and J 5 bases short, with 16 bases between. The CDR3, as DNA: TGCGCCAGCAGTTCCTCGGGTGCATCCGACGAGCAGTACTTC. Protein: CASSSSGASDEQYF.

The rearrangement links TRBV6-2 or TRBV6-3 to TRBJ2-1; D not resolved. The V end was cut by 2 bases, the J end by 0 bases, with 5 bases between. CDR1 is MNHEY, CDR2 SVGEGT, per germline. CDR3 length: 14 amino acids. DNA for the CDR3: TGTGCCAGCAGTTACCGGAGCTCCTACAATGAGCAGTTCTTC. Translation: CASSYRSSYNEQFF.

This chain uses TRBV9 with TRBJ2-5; 8 bases map to TRBD1. The CDR3 spans 17 residues. Germline trimming cut 2 bases from V and 2 bases from J; bases unmatched to any gene: 11. CDR1 and CDR2 (germline): SGDLS, YYNGEE. CDR3 loop: CASSVDRGPKTQETQYF. The DNA for the CDR3 is TGTGCCAGCAGCGTCGACAGGGGCCCGAAGACGCAAGAGACCCAGTACTTC.

The chain employs TRBV28 and TRBJ1-1; D gene ambiguous. Germline CDR1 MDHEN, CDR2 SYDVKM. The CDR3 runs to 14 residues. V lost 8 bases to trimming and J lost 2 bases, with 15 bases between them. The CDR3 loop is CASRLAQPNTEAFF. CDR3 sequence (DNA): TGTGCCAGCCGGCTCGCACAGCCAAACACTGAAGCTTTCTTT.